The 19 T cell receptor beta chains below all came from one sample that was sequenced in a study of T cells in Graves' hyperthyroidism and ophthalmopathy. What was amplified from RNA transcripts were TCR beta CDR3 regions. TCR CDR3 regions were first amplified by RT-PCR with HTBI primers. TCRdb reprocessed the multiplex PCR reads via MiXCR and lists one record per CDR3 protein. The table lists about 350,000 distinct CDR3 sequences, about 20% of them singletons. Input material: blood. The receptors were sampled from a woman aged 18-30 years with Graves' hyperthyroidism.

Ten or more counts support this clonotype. The CDR3 nucleotides are TGTGCCAGCAGTTTAGCTCGACGGCAGGGCTACACCTTC. Encoded protein: CASSLARRQGYTF. The genes are TRBV12-3 or TRBV12-4 and TRBJ1-2, with D hard to call. CDR3 length: 13 amino acids. Trimming took 0 bases from V and 8 from J, leaving 10 bases between them.

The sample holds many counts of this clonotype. The CDR3, as DNA: TGCAGCGGAGGGGACGGACCGAACACCGGGGAGCTGTTTTTT. This translates into CSGGDGPNTGELFF. The chain has TRBV29-1 and TRBJ2-2; D is possibly TRBD1 or TRBD2 (5 bases each). V lost 7 bases, J lost 0 bases, and 12 bases lay in between. The CDR3 contains 14 residues. The germline gives CDR1 SQVTM, CDR2 ANQGSEA.

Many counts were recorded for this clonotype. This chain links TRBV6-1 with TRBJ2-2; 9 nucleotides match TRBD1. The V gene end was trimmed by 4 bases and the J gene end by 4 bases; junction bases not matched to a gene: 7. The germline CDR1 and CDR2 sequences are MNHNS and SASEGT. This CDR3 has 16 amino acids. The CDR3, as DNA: TGTGCCAGCAGTGGCTACAGGGGGCCGAGCACCGGGGAGCTGTTTTTT. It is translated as CASSGYRGPSTGELFF.

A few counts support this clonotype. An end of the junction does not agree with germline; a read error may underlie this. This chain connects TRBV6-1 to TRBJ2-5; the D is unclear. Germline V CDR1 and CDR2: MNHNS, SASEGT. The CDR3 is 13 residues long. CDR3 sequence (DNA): TGTGCCAGCAGTGAAGGAGAATTCGGCGGTCAGGACTTC. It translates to CASSEGEFGGQDF.

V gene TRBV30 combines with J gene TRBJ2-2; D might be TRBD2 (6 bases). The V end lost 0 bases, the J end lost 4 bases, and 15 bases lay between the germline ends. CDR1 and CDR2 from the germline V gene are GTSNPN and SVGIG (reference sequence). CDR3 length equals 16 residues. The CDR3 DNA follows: TGTGCCTGGAGTGTACAACTCGGGACTGTCACCGGGGAGCTGTTTTTT. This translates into CAWSVQLGTVTGELFF.

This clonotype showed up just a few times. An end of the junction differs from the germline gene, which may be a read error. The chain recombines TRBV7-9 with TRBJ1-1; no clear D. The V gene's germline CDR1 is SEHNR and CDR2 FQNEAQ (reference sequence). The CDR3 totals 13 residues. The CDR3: CASNLGQNTEAFF. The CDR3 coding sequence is TGTGCCAGCAACTTAGGGCAAAACACTGAAGCTTTCTTT.

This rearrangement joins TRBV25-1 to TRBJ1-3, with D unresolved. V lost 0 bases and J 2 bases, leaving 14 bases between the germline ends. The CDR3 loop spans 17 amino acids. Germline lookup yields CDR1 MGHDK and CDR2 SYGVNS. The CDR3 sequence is CASSEYSGKTTGNTIYF. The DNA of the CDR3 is TGTGCCAGCAGTGAATATTCCGGGAAGACGACTGGAAACACCATATATTTT.

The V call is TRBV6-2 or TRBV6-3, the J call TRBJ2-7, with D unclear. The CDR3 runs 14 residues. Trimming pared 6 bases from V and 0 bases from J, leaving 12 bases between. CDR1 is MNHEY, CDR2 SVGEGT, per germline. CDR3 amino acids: CASSPSASSYEQYF. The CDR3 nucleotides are TGTGCCAGCAGCCCCAGCGCGAGCTCCTACGAGCAGTACTTC.

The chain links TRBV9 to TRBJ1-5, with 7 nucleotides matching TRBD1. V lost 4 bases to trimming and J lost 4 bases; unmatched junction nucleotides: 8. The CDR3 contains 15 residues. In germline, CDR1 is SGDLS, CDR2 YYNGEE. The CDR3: CASSPSGTDNQPQHF. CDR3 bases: TGTGCCAGCAGCCCGAGCGGGACAGATAATCAGCCCCAGCATTTT.

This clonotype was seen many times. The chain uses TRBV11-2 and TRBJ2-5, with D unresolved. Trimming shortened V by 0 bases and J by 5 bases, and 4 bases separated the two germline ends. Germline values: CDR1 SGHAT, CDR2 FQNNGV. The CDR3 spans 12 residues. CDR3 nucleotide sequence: TGTGCCAGCAGCTTAGATACGGAGACCCAGTACTTC. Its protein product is CASSLDTETQYF.

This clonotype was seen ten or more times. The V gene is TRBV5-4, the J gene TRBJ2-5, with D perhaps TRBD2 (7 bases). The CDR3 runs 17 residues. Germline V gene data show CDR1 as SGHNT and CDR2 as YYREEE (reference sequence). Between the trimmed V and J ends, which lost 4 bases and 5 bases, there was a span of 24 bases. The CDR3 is CASSPQSAGAIWETQYF. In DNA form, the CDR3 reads TGTGCCAGCAGCCCCCAAAGCGCGGGGGCGATATGGGAGACCCAGTACTTC.

The CDR3 loop reads CSVEPGDYGYTF. The DNA for the CDR3 is TGCAGCGTCGAACCAGGGGACTATGGCTACACCTTC. The chain couples TRBV29-1 to TRBJ1-2; a possible D gene is TRBD1 (6 bases). The length of the CDR3 is 12 residues. V shed 6 bases and J shed 3 bases, with 11 bases lying between them. From germline, CDR1 is SQVTM and CDR2 ANQGSEA.

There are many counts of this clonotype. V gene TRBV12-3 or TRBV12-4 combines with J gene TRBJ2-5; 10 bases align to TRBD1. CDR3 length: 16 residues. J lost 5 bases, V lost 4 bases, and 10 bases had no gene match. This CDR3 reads CASSSWSDRGRETQYF. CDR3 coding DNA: TGTGCCAGCAGTTCCTGGAGTGACAGGGGGCGCGAGACCCAGTACTTC.

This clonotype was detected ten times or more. CDR3 loop: CASWDRAQSTEAFF. CDR3 DNA sequence: TGTGCCAGCTGGGACAGGGCCCAGAGCACTGAAGCTTTCTTT. The chain is built from TRBV28 and TRBJ1-1; 9 bases match TRBD1. The V gene end was trimmed by 8 bases and the J gene end by 4 bases; junction bases not matched to a gene: 8. The germline V gene has CDR1 MDHEN and CDR2 SYDVKM. The CDR3 has 14 residues.

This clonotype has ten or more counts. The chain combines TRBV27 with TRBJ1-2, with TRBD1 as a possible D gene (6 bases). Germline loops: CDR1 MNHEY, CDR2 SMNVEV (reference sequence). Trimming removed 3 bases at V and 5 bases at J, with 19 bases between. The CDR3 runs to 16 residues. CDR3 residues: CASSFNRDNVLYGYTF. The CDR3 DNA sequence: TGTGCCAGCAGTTTCAACCGGGACAACGTCCTGTATGGCTACACCTTC.

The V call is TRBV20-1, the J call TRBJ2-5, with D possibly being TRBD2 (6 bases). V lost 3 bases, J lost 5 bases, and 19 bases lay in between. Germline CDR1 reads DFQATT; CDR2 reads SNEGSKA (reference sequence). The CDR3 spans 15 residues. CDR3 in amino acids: CSASRRTAGRETQYF. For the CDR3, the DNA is TGCAGTGCTAGTAGAAGAACGGCGGGGAGGGAGACCCAGTACTTC.

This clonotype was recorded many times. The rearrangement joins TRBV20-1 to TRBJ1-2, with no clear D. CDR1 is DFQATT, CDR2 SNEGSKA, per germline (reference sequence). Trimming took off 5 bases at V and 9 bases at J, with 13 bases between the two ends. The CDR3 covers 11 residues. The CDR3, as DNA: TGCAGTGCTGTCTATGTGGGGAGCTACACCTTC. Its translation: CSAVYVGSYTF.

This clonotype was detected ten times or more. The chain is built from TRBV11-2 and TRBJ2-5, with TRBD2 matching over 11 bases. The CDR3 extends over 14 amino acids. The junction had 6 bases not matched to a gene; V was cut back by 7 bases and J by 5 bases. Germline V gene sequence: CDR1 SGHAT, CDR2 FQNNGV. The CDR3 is CASTLSGGDETQYF. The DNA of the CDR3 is TGTGCCAGCACCCTTAGCGGGGGGGACGAGACCCAGTACTTC.

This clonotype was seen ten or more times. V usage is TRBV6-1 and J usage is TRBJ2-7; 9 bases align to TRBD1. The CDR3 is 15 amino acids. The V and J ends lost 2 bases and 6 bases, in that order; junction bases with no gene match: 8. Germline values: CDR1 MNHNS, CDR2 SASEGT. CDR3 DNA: TGTGCCAGCAGTGAATGGGGACAGGGTTTGGTCGAGCAGTACTTC. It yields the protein CASSEWGQGLVEQYF.